Presented here are 5 T cell receptor beta chains from one specimen sequenced in a study of immune aging and cytomegalovirus after organ transplant. BD Rhapsody targeted mRNA and AbSeq chemistry was used for microwell cell capture and library preparation. TCRdb re-analysed the single-cell sequencing reads in MiXCR, keeping a single row per CDR3 protein. The sample contains roughly 20,000 distinct CDR3 sequences, just over 35% of which appear only once. As to time point: five sample-tagged time points from pre-transplant (day -1) to day 368 post-transplant, pooled. The antigens these receptors bind are not known. The sequenced sample was CMV peptide-activated CD4+ and CD8+ T cells sorted from blood, obtained at five time points, pooled. Subset meaning: sorted CD8+CD137+ and CD4+CD154+ T cells after more than 9 h CMV IE-1 peptide stimulation. These receptors all come from a female donor who had a heart transplant and CMV viremia.

The J gene is TRBJ2-7, the V gene TRBV19; 11 bases align to TRBD2. V shed 5 bases, J shed 2 bases, and the junction held 5 bases outside the gene matches. CDR3 length: 15 amino acids. Germline lookup yields CDR1 LNHDA and CDR2 SQIVND (reference sequence). Here the CDR3 reads CASSSGTSGAYEQYF. CDR3 DNA sequence: TGTGCCAGTAGTTCCGGGACTAGCGGAGCCTACGAGCAGTACTTC.

By share of the sample, this clonotype is large. The chain carries TRBV15 and TRBJ2-1; 7 bases are a match to TRBD2. V trimming: 5 bases; J trimming: 10 bases; junction bases outside the gene matches: 8. The germline V gene has CDR1 LNHNV and CDR2 YYDKDF (reference sequence). The CDR3 totals 13 residues. This CDR3 is CATSGEGLREQFF. For the CDR3, the DNA is TGTGCCACCAGCGGGGAGGGCCTTAGGGAGCAGTTCTTC.

The chain combines TRBV6-2 or TRBV6-3 with TRBJ2-5; D gene uncertain. Per germline, CDR1 MNHEY and CDR2 SVGEGT. Trimming shortened V by 2 bases and J by 4 bases, and 2 bases separated the two germline ends. The CDR3 runs 11 residues. This CDR3 reads CASSYGETQYF. The CDR3 nucleotides read TGTGCCAGCAGTTACGGAGAGACCCAGTACTTC.

J is TRBJ2-7 and V is TRBV6-5; TRBD1 agrees at 9 bases. The J segment lost 7 bases and the V segment lost 6 bases, leaving 4 bases of the junction unmatched. Germline V gene sequence: CDR1 MNHEY, CDR2 SVGAGI. The CDR3 length is 12 residues. The CDR3 sequence: CASRTGGQEQYF. CDR3 nucleotides: TGTGCCAGCAGGACAGGGGGACAGGAGCAGTACTTC.

The CDR3 spells CASSKIPGWYEQYF. As DNA, the CDR3 is TGTGCCAGCAGCAAAATCCCAGGGTGGTACGAGCAGTACTTC. This chain joins TRBV16 and TRBJ2-7; tentative D call: TRBD1 (5 bases). This CDR3 contains 14 residues. Germline V gives CDR1 KGHSY, CDR2 FQNENV. V dropped 5 bases and J dropped 4 bases, with 15 bases sitting between them.